These 19 T cell receptor beta chains were all obtained from the same sample, sequenced in a study of blood T cell repertoires in COVID-19. Generated by immunoSEQ multiplex PCR, the TCRdb table keeps only in-frame clones and is missing some. In the table there are about 250,000 clones, around 89% of which are singletons. Sequenced sample: peripheral blood. These receptors all come from a young man with acute or convalescent COVID-19.

V and J are TRBV12-3 or TRBV12-4 and TRBJ1-2; tentatively, D is TRBD1 (5 bases). The CDR3 sequence is 13 residues long. Trimming stripped 11 bases from V and 7 bases from J, with 20 bases between. CDR3: CAVKARASGGYTF. CDR3 DNA: TGTGCCGTCAAAGCCAGGGCGTCGGGTGGCTACACCTTC.

This rearrangement joins TRBV9 to TRBJ2-1; 9 bases agree with TRBD2. There are 15 residues in the CDR3. The junction had 7 bases not matched to a gene; V was cut back by 0 bases and J by 9 bases. The germline CDR1 and CDR2 sequences are SGDLS and YYNGEE. The DNA for the CDR3 is TGTGCCAGCAGCGTAGCTAAAGCGGGAGGAAGTGAGCAGTTCTTC. Its protein product is CASSVAKAGGSEQFF.

The rearrangement uses TRBV5-6 and TRBJ1-5, with D possibly TRBD1 on 6 matching bases. Germline lookup yields CDR1 SGHDT and CDR2 YYEEEE. With 4 bases removed from V and 9 bases from J, the gap between germline ends came to 14 bases. The CDR3 is 13 amino acids. The CDR3 spells CASSPRGRGPQHF. As DNA, the CDR3 is TGTGCCAGCAGCCCCAGGGGTCGGGGGCCCCAGCATTTT.

This chain connects TRBV6-5 to TRBJ1-1, with a possible D match to TRBD1 (6 bases). CDR1 is MNHEY, CDR2 SVGAGI, per germline. Deletions cut 3 bases from V and 0 bases from J, with 11 bases between. This CDR3 is built from 15 residues. The CDR3 nucleotides are TGTGCCAGCAGTTATGGGGGCCAAGTGAACACTGAAGCTTTCTTT. Protein: CASSYGGQVNTEAFF.

V gene TRBV6-5 combines with J gene TRBJ1-6; maybe TRBD1 (6 bases). Trimming pared 6 bases from V and 10 bases from J, leaving 19 bases between. This CDR3 is 15 amino acids long. The V gene's germline CDR1 is MNHEY and CDR2 SVGAGI. DNA of the CDR3: TGTGCCAGCAGGCCCCCGACAGGCGTGGGGTCACCCCTCCACTTT. Encoded protein: CASRPPTGVGSPLHF.

The rearrangement links TRBV2 to TRBJ1-2; 7 bases are a match to TRBD1. Germline V lookup: CDR1 SNHLY, CDR2 FYNNEI. J lost 5 bases, V lost 3 bases, and 9 bases had no gene match. The CDR3 runs to 15 residues. The CDR3 DNA sequence: TGTGCCAGCAGTGACAACCCGGGACAGAGTTATGGCTACACCTTC. This sequence encodes CASSDNPGQSYGYTF.

The rearrangement links TRBV5-1 to TRBJ2-1; D is ambiguous. The V end lost 0 bases, the J end lost 9 bases, and 10 bases lay between the germline ends. CDR3 length: 13 amino acids. Germline V gene data show CDR1 as SGHRS and CDR2 as YFSETQ. CDR3 residues: CASSLGRDSEQFF. CDR3 sequence (DNA): TGCGCCAGCAGCTTGGGCCGAGATAGTGAGCAGTTCTTC.

The rearrangement links TRBV27 to TRBJ2-6; the D is unclear. Germline CDR1 is MNHEY and CDR2 is SMNVEV (reference sequence). The CDR3 is 17 residues long. Trimming took 3 bases from V and 0 from J, leaving 12 bases between them. CDR3 DNA: TGTGCCAGCAGTTTGGGTTTGGGCACCTCTGGGGCCAACGTCCTGACTTTC. Translating gives CASSLGLGTSGANVLTF.

The rearrangement joins TRBV7-9 to TRBJ1-2; D perhaps matches TRBD1 (6 bases). Germline-derived CDR1 and CDR2 are SEHNR and FQNEAQ (reference sequence). The CDR3 contains 15 residues. V was cut by 2 bases and J by 8 bases, with 18 bases left in between. CDR3 loop: CASSLKFGGQRGYTF. Written as DNA, the CDR3 is TGTGCCAGCAGCTTAAAATTCGGGGGGCAGAGAGGCTACACCTTC.

This chain connects TRBV5-6 to TRBJ2-5; D may be TRBD1 (5 bases). The CDR3 sequence is 12 residues long. Germline assignment: CDR1 SGHDT and CDR2 YYEEEE. The germline V and J ends were trimmed by 0 bases and 12 bases, with 12 bases remaining between them. CDR3 bases: TGTGCCAGCAGCTTGGTGCAGGGATTGGAGTACTTC. This translates into CASSLVQGLEYF.

The V call is TRBV15, the J call TRBJ1-1; TRBD1 matches at 7 bases. The CDR3 runs to 15 residues. Germline values: CDR1 LNHNV, CDR2 YYDKDF (reference sequence). Trimming took 0 bases from V and 1 from J; bases not matched to a gene: 2. CDR3 in amino acids: CATSRDRQGNTEAFF. CDR3 nucleotides: TGTGCCACCAGCAGAGATCGACAGGGGAACACTGAAGCTTTCTTT.

The chain recombines TRBV11-3 with TRBJ2-1; D not certain. This CDR3 has 14 residues. Germline V lookup: CDR1 SGHNT, CDR2 YENEEA. V shed 1 base and J shed 2 bases, with 6 bases lying between them. The CDR3 nucleotides read TGTGCCAGCAGCTTAGCTCCTACCTACAATGAGCAGTTCTTC. It codes for CASSLAPTYNEQFF.

The genes are TRBV28 and TRBJ2-7; TRBD1 agrees at 7 bases. The CDR3 covers 17 residues. Per the germline V gene, CDR1 is MDHEN and CDR2 is SYDVKM. Losses at the gene ends were 2 bases for V and 6 bases for J; bases not matched to a gene: 16. This chain's CDR3 is CASSLPLDRSVSREQYF. The CDR3 coding sequence is TGTGCCAGCAGTTTACCACTGGACAGGTCGGTAAGTCGCGAGCAGTACTTC.

This clone was detected once. The chain combines TRBV5-6 with TRBJ2-5, with 10 bases aligning to TRBD2. Germline trimming cut 1 base from V and 3 bases from J; bases unmatched to any gene: 6. CDR1 is SGHDT and CDR2 is YYEEEE in the germline V gene. The CDR3 runs to 16 residues. Here the CDR3 DNA reads TGTGCCAGCAGCTTGTTTCTAGCGGGGGACAAAGAGACCCAGTACTTC. It is translated as CASSLFLAGDKETQYF. Based on the CDR3 plus reference TRBV5-6 and TRBJ2-5, the full variable domain is DAGVTQSPTHLIKTRGQQVTLRCSPKSGHDTVSWYQQALGQGPQFIFQYYEEEERQRGNFPDRFSGHQFPNYSSELNVNALLLGDSALYLCASSLFLAGDKETQYFGPGTRLLVL.

The rearrangement links TRBV11-2 to TRBJ2-2, with a tentative D call TRBD1 (6 bases). Germline values: CDR1 SGHAT, CDR2 FQNNGV. The V end was cut by 7 bases, the J end by 3 bases, with 12 bases between. This CDR3 contains 14 residues. CDR3 coding DNA: TGTGCCAGCAAACAACAGGGTCACACCGGGGAGCTGTTTTTT. It yields the protein CASKQQGHTGELFF.

Points on this clone: Within the sample, other DNA sequences also encode this same CDR3. The chain has TRBV5-1 and TRBJ1-2; D is perhaps TRBD1 (5 bases). The CDR3 is made up of 13 amino acids. Trimming left V 4 bases short and J 2 bases short, with 9 bases between. Per germline, CDR1 SGHRS and CDR2 YFSETQ. This CDR3 is CASSPTANYGYTF. CDR3 DNA sequence: TGCGCCAGCAGCCCGACAGCAAACTATGGCTACACCTTC.

The chain has TRBV7-2 and TRBJ2-5; D might be TRBD2 (5 bases). This CDR3 is built from 15 residues. Trimming removed 1 base from V and 5 bases from J, with 14 bases in between. CDR1 and CDR2 (germline): SGHTA, FQGNSA. This chain's CDR3 is CASSLELAARETQYF. The DNA of the CDR3 is TGTGCCAGCAGCTTAGAGCTAGCTGCTCGTGAGACCCAGTACTTC.

The chain links TRBV28 to TRBJ2-7; 8 bases fit TRBD1. This CDR3 has 21 residues. CDR1 MDHEN and CDR2 SYDVKM come from the germline V gene. V lost 3 bases to trimming and J lost 3 bases; unmatched junction nucleotides: 25. The CDR3 coding sequence is TGTGCCAGCAGTTTCATACTTTGGGGCAGGGGGCGTCGAGCGGAGCTCTACGAGCAGTACTTC. This codes for CASSFILWGRGRRAELYEQYF. Together with reference TRBV28 and TRBJ2-7, the CDR3 gives the full variable domain: DVKVTQSSRYLVKRTGEKVFLECVQDMDHENMFWYRQDPGLGLRLIYFSYDVKMKEKGDIPEGYSVSREKKERFSLILESASTNQTSMYLCASSFILWGRGRRAELYEQYFGPGTRLTVT.

This chain connects TRBV2 to TRBJ2-5; 7 bases match TRBD1. Germline values: CDR1 SNHLY, CDR2 FYNNEI. This CDR3 has 14 amino acids. Unmatched junction bases numbered 8, after V lost 7 bases and J lost 3 bases. CDR3 loop: CASTYVGQKETQYF. The CDR3 DNA reads as TGTGCCAGCACTTACGTGGGACAGAAAGAGACCCAGTACTTC. The whole variable domain, filled in from reference TRBV2 and TRBJ2-5, reads EPEVTQTPSHQVTQMGQEVILRCVPISNHLYFYWYRQILGQKVEFLVSFYNNEISEKSEIFDDQFSVERPDGSNFTLKIRSTKLEDSAMYFCASTYVGQKETQYFGPGTRLLVL.